A selection of T cell receptor beta chains follows, all from one sample in a study of response to subunit inactivated influenza vaccine. In TCRdb, the RT-PCR reads were re-called with MiXCR into one record per CDR3 protein. Among 550,000 to 600,000 distinct CDR3 sequences listed, approximately 10% were seen once. The sample in question was PBMCs from blood, obtained on the day of vaccination. The receptors stem from a man aged 45-65 years who received an inactivated influenza vaccine. Each CDR3 is given with its conserved first and last residue. A D gene is named only where the DNA matches it firmly. Part of the rows lack a size; the others show once, few, many or a class for expanded clones.

CASSSGGQGSPQHF	TGTGCCAGCAGCTCAGGGGGACAGGGATCGCCCCAGCATTTT	TRBD1	TRBV12-3/TRBV12-4	NA	TRBJ1-5
CASSATGDLTDTQYF	TGCGCCAGCAGCGCCACAGGGGACCTCACAGATACGCAGTATTTT	TRBD1	TRBV5-1	many	TRBJ2-3
CASSVMSQTGAAFF	TGTGCCAGCAGCGTAATGAGCCAGACAGGGGCGGCTTTCTTT	TRBD1	TRBV12-3/TRBV12-4	once	TRBJ1-1
CASSVAPTGTDTQYF	TGTGCCAGCAGCGTAGCTCCCACGGGCACAGATACGCAGTATTTT	NA	TRBV9	NA	TRBJ2-3
CASSLDKQETQYF	TGTGCCAGCAGCCTCGACAAGCAAGAGACCCAGTACTTC	NA	TRBV7-6	many	TRBJ2-5
CATSIDLPSYNEQFF	TGTGCCACCAGCATTGACCTACCCTCCTACAATGAGCAGTTCTTC	NA	TRBV15	few	TRBJ2-1
CASQYSGNTIYF	TGTGCCTCGCAATACTCTGGAAACACCATATATTTT	NA	TRBV30	once	TRBJ1-3
CASSPLRNTGELFF	TGTGCCAGCAGCCCCCTAAGAAACACCGGGGAGCTGTTTTTT	NA	TRBV7-9	NA	TRBJ2-2
CSARSTRYEQYF	TGCAGTGCTAGATCGACCCGATACGAGCAGTACTTC	NA	TRBV20-1	few	TRBJ2-7
CSASPRVWTGSDNEQFF	TGCAGTGCTAGTCCCCGGGTTTGGACAGGGAGCGACAATGAGCAGTTCTTC	TRBD1	TRBV20-1	few	TRBJ2-1
CASSISWDNYGYTF	TGTGCCAGTAGTATCTCCTGGGACAACTATGGCTACACCTTC	NA	TRBV19	many	TRBJ1-2
CASSGGLAGVTYQETQYF	TGTGCCAGCAGTGGCGGACTAGCGGGAGTTACGTACCAAGAGACCCAGTACTTC	TRBD2	TRBV6-1	NA	TRBJ2-5
CASSVPWSGDTQYF	TGTGCCAGCAGTGTACCGTGGTCCGGAGATACGCAGTATTTT	NA	TRBV6-2/TRBV6-3	NA	TRBJ2-3
CASSLPGQVHEKLFF	TGTGCCAGCAGCTTGCCGGGACAGGTACACGAAAAACTGTTTTTT	TRBD1	TRBV11-3	NA	TRBJ1-4
CASSLNMQTNTEAFF	TGCGCCAGCAGCTTGAATATGCAGACGAACACTGAAGCTTTCTTT	NA	TRBV5-1	few	TRBJ1-1
CASSFVGGVEYQQYF	TGTGCCAGCAGTTTCGTGGGAGGTGTAGAATACCAGCAGTACTTC	NA	TRBV28	NA	TRBJ2-7
CSAFNPHHEQYF	TGCAGTGCTTTCAACCCCCACCACGAGCAGTACTTC	NA	TRBV20-1	few	TRBJ2-7
CASSFSGSNTGELFF	TGTGCCAGCAGTTTTAGCGGGAGCAACACCGGGGAGCTGTTTTTT	TRBD2	TRBV12-3/TRBV12-4	few	TRBJ2-2
CASSLSSGYNTGELFF	TGTGCCAGCAGTTTGAGTAGCGGATATAACACCGGGGAGCTGTTTTTT	NA	TRBV12-3/TRBV12-4	few	TRBJ2-2
CASSPIPSQSGTQYF	TGTGCCAGCAGCCCTATCCCCTCACAGAGTGGGACCCAGTACTTC	NA	TRBV7-2	NA	TRBJ2-5
CASSLAGQGGLEQYF	TGTGCCAGCAGCTTAGCGGGACAGGGGGGTCTTGAGCAGTACTTC	TRBD1	TRBV7-2	many	TRBJ2-7
CATSGQLNTGELFF	TGTGCCACCAGTGGGCAGCTGAACACCGGGGAGCTGTTTTTT	NA	TRBV15	NA	TRBJ2-2
CSARDQRGSTDTQYF	TGCAGTGCTAGAGATCAGCGGGGGAGCACAGATACGCAGTATTTT	TRBD2	TRBV20-1	few	TRBJ2-3
CASRTAGGTDEQFF	TGCGCCAGCAGAACGGCGGGAGGAACCGATGAGCAGTTCTTC	TRBD2	TRBV5-1	many	TRBJ2-1
CASSVGLAGPLYEQYF	TGTGCCAGCAGCGTGGGACTAGCGGGCCCCCTCTACGAGCAGTACTTC	TRBD2	TRBV9	NA	TRBJ2-7
CSARRPLYQETQYF	TGCAGTGCTAGGCGGCCCTTGTACCAAGAGACCCAGTACTTC	NA	TRBV20-1	few	TRBJ2-5
CAKSRGTDLTYEQYF	TGTGCCAAATCGAGAGGGACAGACCTAACCTACGAGCAGTACTTC	TRBD1	TRBV6-1	NA	TRBJ2-7
CASSLAGLAGGSNEQFF	TGCGCCAGCAGCTTGGCCGGCCTAGCGGGGGGGTCCAATGAGCAGTTCTTC	TRBD2	TRBV5-1	few	TRBJ2-1
CASSFQGANTGELFF	TGTGCCAGCAGTTTCCAGGGGGCGAACACCGGGGAGCTGTTTTTT	TRBD1	TRBV12-3/TRBV12-4	many	TRBJ2-2
CASSQLDRGGSPLHF	TGTGCCAGCAGCCAGCTCGACAGGGGGGGTTCACCCCTCCACTTT	TRBD1	TRBV14	NA	TRBJ1-6
CSVTIWGGSYNEQFF	TGCAGCGTAACTATTTGGGGGGGCTCCTACAATGAGCAGTTCTTC	TRBD2	TRBV29-1	few	TRBJ2-1
CASSQTTGGLQYF	TGTGCCAGCAGCCAAACAACTGGGGGTTTGCAGTATTTT	NA	TRBV3-1	few	TRBJ2-3
CASSLVIAGGADTQYF	TGTGCCAGCAGCTTAGTAATAGCGGGGGGGGCAGATACGCAGTATTTT	TRBD2	TRBV7-9	NA	TRBJ2-3
CATSFPSGNNEQFF	TGTGCCACCTCCTTTCCTAGCGGCAACAATGAGCAGTTCTTC	TRBD2	TRBV25-1	NA	TRBJ2-1
CASSTGLAGSRDTQYF	TGTGCCAGCAGCACGGGACTAGCGGGGTCCAGAGATACGCAGTATTTT	TRBD2	TRBV7-6	few	TRBJ2-3
CATSRATGNEQFF	TGTGCCACCAGCAGAGCGACAGGGAATGAGCAGTTCTTC	TRBD1	TRBV15	many	TRBJ2-1
CAIRTDRGRETQYF	TGTGCCATCAGAACCGACAGGGGGCGAGAGACCCAGTACTTC	TRBD1	TRBV10-3	few	TRBJ2-5
CSARGGTSGGKTDTQYF	TGCAGTGCTAGAGGGGGGACTAGCGGGGGCAAAACAGATACGCAGTATTTT	TRBD2	TRBV20-1	NA	TRBJ2-3
CASSKHRAYNEQFF	TGTGCCAGCAGCAAACACCGAGCCTACAATGAGCAGTTCTTC	NA	TRBV7-6	NA	TRBJ2-1
CASSLGVGMAKNIQYF	TGTGCCAGCAGCTTAGGGGTGGGAATGGCCAAAAACATTCAGTACTTC	NA	TRBV11-3	NA	TRBJ2-4
CASSKNFGANVLTF	TGTGCCAGCAGCAAAAACTTCGGGGCCAACGTCCTGACTTTC	NA	TRBV11-2	NA	TRBJ2-6
CASSSQTYGYTF	TGTGCCAGCAGTTCCCAAACCTATGGCTACACCTTC	NA	TRBV28	NA	TRBJ1-2
CSARDRGGASYEQYF	TGCAGTGCTAGAGATCGAGGGGGGGCGTCCTACGAGCAGTACTTC	NA	TRBV20-1	few	TRBJ2-7
CASSPTAPYEQYF	TGTGCCAGCAGTCCAACAGCACCCTACGAGCAGTACTTC	NA	TRBV27	many	TRBJ2-7
CSVERQGGYEQYF	TGCAGCGTTGAGCGACAGGGAGGTTACGAGCAGTACTTC	NA	TRBV29-1	NA	TRBJ2-7
CAISAGRQGDVGYTF	TGTGCCATCAGCGCCGGGAGACAGGGGGACGTCGGCTACACCTTC	TRBD1	TRBV10-3	many	TRBJ1-2
CASSSSRGGTAPYEQYF	TGTGCCAGCAGCTCATCTAGGGGCGGGACAGCACCATACGAGCAGTACTTC	NA	TRBV5-6	few	TRBJ2-7
CAIRGGTSEGNEQFF	TGTGCCATCCGGGGTGGGACTAGCGAAGGCAATGAGCAGTTCTTC	TRBD2	TRBV10-3	few	TRBJ2-1
CSDPRQHRSTDTQYF	TGCAGTGATCCACGACAGCACCGTAGCACAGATACGCAGTATTTT	NA	TRBV20-1	NA	TRBJ2-3
CASSSWRGKNIQYF	TGTGCCAGCAGCTCTTGGCGGGGGAAAAACATTCAGTACTTC	TRBD2	TRBV11-2	few	TRBJ2-4
CASSLATGQGRDTQYF	TGTGCCAGCAGCTTGGCGACGGGACAGGGAAGAGATACGCAGTATTTT	TRBD1	TRBV5-6	NA	TRBJ2-3
CASSLDPVTGELFF	TGTGCCAGCAGCTTAGACCCGGTAACCGGGGAGCTGTTTTTT	NA	TRBV7-9	NA	TRBJ2-2